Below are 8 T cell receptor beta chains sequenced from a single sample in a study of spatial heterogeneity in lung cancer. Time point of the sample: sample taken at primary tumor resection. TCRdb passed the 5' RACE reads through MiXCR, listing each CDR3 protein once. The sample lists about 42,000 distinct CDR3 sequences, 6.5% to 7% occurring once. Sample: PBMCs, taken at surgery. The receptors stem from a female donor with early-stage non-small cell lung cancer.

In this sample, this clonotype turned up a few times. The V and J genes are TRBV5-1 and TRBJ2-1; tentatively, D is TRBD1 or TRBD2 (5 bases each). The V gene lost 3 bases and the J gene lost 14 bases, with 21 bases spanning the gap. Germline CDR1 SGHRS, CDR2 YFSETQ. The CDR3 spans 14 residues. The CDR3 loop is CASSSGTDSAEKFF. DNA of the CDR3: TGCGCCAGCAGCTCGGGGACCGACAGCGCTGAAAAGTTCTTC.

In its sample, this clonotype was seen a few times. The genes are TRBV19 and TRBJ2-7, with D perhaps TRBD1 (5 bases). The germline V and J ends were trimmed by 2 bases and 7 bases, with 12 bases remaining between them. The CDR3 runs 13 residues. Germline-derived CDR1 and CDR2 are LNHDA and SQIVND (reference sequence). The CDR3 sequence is CASSILGAREQYF. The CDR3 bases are TGTGCCAGTAGTATACTAGGGGCAAGAGAGCAGTACTTC. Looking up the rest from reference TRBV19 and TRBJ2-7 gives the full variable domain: DGGITQSPKYLFRKEGQNVTLSCEQNLNHDAMYWYRQDPGQGLRLIYYSQIVNDFQKGDIAEGYSVSREKKESFPLTVTSAQKNPTAFYLCASSILGAREQYFGPGTRLTVT.

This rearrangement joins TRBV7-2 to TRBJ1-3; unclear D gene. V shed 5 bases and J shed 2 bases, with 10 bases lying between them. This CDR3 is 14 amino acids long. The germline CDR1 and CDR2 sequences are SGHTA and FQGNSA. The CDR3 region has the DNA TGTGCCAGCAGCCGGAGAGGGCCTGGAAACACCATATATTTT. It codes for CASSRRGPGNTIYF.

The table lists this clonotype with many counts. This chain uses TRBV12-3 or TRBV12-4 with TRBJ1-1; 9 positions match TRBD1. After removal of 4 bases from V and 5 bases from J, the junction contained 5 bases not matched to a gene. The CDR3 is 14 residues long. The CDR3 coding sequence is TGTGCCAGCAGTTCGACAGGGGGAGGAACTGAAGCTTTCTTT. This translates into CASSSTGGGTEAFF.

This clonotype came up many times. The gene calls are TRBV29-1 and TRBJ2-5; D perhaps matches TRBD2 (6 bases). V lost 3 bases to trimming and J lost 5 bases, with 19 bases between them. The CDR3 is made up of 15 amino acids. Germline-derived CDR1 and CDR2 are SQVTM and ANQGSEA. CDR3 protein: CSVESDWRGEETQYF. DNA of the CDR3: TGCAGCGTTGAGTCTGATTGGCGGGGCGAGGAGACCCAGTACTTC.

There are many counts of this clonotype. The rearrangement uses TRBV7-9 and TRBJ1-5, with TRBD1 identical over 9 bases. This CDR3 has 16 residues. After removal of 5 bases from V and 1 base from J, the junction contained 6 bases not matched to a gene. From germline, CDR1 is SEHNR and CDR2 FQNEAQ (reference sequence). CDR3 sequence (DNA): TGTGCCAGCAGCCTATGGACAGGGGAGAGCAATCAGCCCCAGCATTTT. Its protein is CASSLWTGESNQPQHF.

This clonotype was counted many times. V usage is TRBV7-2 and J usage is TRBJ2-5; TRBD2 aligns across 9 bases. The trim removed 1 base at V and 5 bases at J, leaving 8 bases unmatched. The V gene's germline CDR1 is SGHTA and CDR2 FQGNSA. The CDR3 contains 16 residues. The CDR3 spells CASSLGGLAKGETQYF. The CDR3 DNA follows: TGTGCCAGCAGCTTAGGCGGACTAGCGAAAGGGGAGACCCAGTACTTC.

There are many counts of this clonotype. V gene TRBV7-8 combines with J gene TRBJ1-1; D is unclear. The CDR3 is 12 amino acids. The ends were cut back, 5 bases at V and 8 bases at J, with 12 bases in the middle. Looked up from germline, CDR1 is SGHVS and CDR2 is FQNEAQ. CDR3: CASSAVPQEAFF. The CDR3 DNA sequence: TGTGCCAGCAGCGCAGTCCCCCAAGAAGCTTTCTTT.